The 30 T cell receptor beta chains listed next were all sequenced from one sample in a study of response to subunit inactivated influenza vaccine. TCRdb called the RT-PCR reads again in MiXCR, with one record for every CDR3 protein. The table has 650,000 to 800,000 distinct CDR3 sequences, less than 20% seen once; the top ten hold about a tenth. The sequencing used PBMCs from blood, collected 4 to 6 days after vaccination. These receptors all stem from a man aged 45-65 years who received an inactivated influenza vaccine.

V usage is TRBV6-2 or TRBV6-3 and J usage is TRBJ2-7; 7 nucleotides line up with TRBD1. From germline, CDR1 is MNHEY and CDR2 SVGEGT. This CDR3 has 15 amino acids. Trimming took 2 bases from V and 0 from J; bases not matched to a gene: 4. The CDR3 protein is CASSYQGQDSYEQYF. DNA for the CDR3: TGTGCCAGCAGTTACCAAGGACAGGACTCCTACGAGCAGTACTTC.

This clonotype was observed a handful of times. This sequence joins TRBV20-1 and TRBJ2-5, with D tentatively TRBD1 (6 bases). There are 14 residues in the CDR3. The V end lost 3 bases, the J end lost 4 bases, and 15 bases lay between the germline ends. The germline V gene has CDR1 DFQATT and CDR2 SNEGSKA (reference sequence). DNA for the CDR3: TGCAGTGCTAGTGGTGACAGGTCATTAGAGACCCAGTACTTC. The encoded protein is CSASGDRSLETQYF.

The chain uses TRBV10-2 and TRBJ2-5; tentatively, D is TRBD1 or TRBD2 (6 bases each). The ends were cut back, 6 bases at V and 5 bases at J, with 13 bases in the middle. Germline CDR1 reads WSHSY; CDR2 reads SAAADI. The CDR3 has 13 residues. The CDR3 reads CASREGGFETQYF. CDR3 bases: TGCGCCAGCAGGGAAGGGGGGTTCGAGACCCAGTACTTC.

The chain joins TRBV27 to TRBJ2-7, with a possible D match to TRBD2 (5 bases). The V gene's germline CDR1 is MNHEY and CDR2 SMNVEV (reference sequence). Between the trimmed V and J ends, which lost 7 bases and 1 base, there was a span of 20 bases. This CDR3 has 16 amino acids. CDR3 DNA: TGTGCCAGCACCTATCTAGGACCCACGGGATCCTACGAGCAGTACTTC. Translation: CASTYLGPTGSYEQYF.

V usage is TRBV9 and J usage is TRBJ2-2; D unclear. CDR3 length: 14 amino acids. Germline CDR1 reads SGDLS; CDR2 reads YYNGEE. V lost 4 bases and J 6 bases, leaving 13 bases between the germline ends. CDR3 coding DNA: TGTGCCAGCAGCCCAGAAGGCTGGGCCGGGGAGCTGTTTTTT. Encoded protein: CASSPEGWAGELFF.

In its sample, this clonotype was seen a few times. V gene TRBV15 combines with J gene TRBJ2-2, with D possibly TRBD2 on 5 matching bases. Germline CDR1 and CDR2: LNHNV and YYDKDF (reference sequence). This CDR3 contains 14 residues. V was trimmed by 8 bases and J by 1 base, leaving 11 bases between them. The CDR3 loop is CATAHSGNTGELFF. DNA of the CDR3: TGTGCCACCGCGCACAGCGGGAACACCGGGGAGCTGTTTTTT.

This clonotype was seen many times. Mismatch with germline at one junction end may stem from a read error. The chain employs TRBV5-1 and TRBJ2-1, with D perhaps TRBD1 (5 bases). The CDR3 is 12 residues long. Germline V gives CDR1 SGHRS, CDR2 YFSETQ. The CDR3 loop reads CASRVGHNEQFF. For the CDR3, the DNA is TGCGCCAGCAGGGTAGGACACAATGAACAGTTCTTC.

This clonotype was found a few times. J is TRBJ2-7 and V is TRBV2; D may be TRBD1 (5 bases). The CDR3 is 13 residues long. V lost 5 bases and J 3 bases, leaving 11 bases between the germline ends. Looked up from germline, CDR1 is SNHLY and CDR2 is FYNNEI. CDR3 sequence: CASSLKGVYEQYF. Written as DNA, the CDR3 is TGTGCCAGCAGTCTCAAAGGGGTCTACGAGCAGTACTTC.

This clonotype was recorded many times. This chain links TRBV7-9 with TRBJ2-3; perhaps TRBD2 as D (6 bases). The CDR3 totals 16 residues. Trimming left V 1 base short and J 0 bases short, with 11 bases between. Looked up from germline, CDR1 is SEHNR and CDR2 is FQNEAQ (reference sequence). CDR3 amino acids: CASSLVGGASTDTQYF. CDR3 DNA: TGTGCCAGCAGCTTAGTCGGGGGAGCTAGCACAGATACGCAGTATTTT.

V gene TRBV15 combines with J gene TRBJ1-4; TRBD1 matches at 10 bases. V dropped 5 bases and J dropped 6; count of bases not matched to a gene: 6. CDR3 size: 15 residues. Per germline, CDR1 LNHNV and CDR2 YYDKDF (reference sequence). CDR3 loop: CATSRGDRGDEKLFF. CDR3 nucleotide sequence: TGTGCCACCAGCCGAGGGGACAGGGGTGATGAAAAACTGTTTTTT. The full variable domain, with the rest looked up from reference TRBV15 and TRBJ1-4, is DAMVIQNPRYQVTQFGKPVTLSCSQTLNHNVMYWYQQKSSQAPKLLFHYYDKDFNNEADTPDNFQSRRPNTSFCFLDIRSPGLGDTAMYLCATSRGDRGDEKLFFGSGTQLSVL.

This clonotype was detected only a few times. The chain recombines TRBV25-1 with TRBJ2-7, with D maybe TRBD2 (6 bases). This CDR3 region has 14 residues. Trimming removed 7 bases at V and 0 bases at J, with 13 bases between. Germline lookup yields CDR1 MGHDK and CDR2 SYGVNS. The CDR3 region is CASIGTQSSYEQYF. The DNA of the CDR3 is TGTGCCAGCATCGGGACTCAGAGCTCCTACGAGCAGTACTTC.

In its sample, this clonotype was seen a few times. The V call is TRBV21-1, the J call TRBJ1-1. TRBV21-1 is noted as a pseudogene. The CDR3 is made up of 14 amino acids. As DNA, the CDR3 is TGTGCCAGCACCTCTTCGGGAGGGGTTCGAGAAGCTTTCTTT. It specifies CASTSSGGVREAFF.

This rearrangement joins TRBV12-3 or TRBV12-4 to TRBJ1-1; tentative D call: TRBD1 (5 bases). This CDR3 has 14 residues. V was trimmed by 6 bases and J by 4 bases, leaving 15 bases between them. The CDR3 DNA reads TGTGCCAGCAGCCGGCAGGGATTGAGCACTGAAGCTTTCTTT. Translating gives CASSRQGLSTEAFF.

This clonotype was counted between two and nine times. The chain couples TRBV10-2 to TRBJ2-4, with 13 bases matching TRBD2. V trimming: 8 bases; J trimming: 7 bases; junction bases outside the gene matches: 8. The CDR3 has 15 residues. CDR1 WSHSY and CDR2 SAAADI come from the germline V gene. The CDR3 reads CASRTSGGSGNIQYF. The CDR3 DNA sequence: TGCGCCAGCCGGACTAGCGGGGGCTCCGGGAACATTCAGTACTTC.

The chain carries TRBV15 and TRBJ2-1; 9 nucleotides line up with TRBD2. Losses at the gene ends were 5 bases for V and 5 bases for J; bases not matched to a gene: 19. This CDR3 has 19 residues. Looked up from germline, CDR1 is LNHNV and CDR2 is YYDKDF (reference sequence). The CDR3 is CATSGRDTERGEDNNEQFF. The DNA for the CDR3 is TGTGCCACCAGCGGCCGGGACACCGAGCGGGGGGAAGATAACAATGAGCAGTTCTTC.

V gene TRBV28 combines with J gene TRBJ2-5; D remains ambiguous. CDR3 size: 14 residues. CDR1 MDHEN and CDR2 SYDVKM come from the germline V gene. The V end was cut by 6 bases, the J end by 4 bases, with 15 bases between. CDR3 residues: CASSRVWMGETQYF. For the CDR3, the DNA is TGTGCCAGCAGCCGGGTATGGATGGGAGAGACCCAGTACTTC.

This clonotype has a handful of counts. The CDR3 DNA follows: TGCAGTGCTAGAGTGATAGTGGGCCAAGAGACCCAGTACTTC. Translated: CSARVIVGQETQYF. V usage is TRBV20-1 and J usage is TRBJ2-5; D gene uncertain. The CDR3 length is 14 residues. V lost 1 base and J lost 1, with 10 bases in between. Germline-derived CDR1 and CDR2 are DFQATT and SNEGSKA (reference sequence).

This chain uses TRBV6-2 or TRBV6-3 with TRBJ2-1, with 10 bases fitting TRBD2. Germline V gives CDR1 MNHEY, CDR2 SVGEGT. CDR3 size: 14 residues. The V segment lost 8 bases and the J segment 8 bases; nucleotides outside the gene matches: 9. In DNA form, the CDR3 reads TGTGCCAGCCAACCGGGACTAGCGTCCCATGAGCAGTTCTTC. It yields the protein CASQPGLASHEQFF.

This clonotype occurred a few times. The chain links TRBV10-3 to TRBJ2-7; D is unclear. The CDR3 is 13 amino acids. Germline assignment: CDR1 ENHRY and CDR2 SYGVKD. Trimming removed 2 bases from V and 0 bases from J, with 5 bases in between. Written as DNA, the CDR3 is TGTGCCATCAGTGAGCACCGCTCCTACGAGCAGTACTTC. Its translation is CAISEHRSYEQYF.

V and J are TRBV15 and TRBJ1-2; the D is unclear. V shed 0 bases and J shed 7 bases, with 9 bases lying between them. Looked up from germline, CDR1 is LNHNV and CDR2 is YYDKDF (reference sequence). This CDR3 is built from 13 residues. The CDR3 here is CATSRDKKSGYTF. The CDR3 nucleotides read TGTGCCACCAGCAGAGATAAGAAGTCTGGCTACACCTTC.

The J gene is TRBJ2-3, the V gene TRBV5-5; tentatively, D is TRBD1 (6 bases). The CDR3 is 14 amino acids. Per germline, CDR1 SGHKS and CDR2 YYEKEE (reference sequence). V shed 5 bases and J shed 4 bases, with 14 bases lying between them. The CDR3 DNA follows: TGTGCCAGCAGGGCAGGGGATCCCCCAGATACGCAGTATTTT. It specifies CASRAGDPPDTQYF.

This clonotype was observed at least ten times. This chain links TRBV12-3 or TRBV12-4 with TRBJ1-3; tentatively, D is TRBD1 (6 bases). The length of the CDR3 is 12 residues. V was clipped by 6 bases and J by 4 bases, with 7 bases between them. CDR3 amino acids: CASRTGGNTIYF. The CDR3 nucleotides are TGTGCCAGCAGAACAGGGGGAAACACCATATATTTT.

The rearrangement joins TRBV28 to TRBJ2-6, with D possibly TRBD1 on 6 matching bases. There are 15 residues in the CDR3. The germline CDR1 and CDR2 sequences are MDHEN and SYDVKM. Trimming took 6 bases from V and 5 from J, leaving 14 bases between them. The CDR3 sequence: CASSQGRFRANVLTF. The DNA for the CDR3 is TGTGCCAGCAGCCAGGGGAGATTTAGGGCCAACGTCCTGACTTTC.

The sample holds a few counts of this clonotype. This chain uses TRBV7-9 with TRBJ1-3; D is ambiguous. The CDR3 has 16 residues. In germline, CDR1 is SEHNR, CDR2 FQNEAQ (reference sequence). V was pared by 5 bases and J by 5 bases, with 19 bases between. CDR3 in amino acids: CASSPSPWGERNTIYF. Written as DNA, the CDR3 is TGTGCCAGCAGCCCAAGCCCCTGGGGAGAGCGAAACACCATATATTTT.

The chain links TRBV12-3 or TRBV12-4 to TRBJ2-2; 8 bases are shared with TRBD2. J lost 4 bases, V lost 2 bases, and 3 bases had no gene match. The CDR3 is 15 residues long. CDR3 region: CASSLNGRGTGELFF. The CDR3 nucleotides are TGTGCCAGCAGTTTAAACGGGAGGGGCACCGGGGAGCTGTTTTTT.

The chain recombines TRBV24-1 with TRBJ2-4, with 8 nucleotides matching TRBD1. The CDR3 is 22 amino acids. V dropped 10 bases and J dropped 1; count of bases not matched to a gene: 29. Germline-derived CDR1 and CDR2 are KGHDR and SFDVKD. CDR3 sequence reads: CATPSGQGFSRLPIKAKNIQYF. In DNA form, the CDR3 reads TGTGCCACTCCCTCCGGACAGGGTTTCTCGCGACTCCCAATTAAGGCCAAAAACATTCAGTACTTC.

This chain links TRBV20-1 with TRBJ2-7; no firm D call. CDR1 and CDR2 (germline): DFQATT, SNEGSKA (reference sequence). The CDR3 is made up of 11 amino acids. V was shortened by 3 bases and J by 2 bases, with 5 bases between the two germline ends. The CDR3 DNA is TGCAGTGCTAGCGTGGCCTACGAGCAGTACTTC. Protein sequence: CSASVAYEQYF.

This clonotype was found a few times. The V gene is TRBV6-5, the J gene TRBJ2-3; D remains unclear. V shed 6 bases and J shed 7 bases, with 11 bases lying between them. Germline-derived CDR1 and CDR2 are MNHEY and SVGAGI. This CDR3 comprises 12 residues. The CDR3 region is CASRSGGNTQYF. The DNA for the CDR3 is TGTGCCAGCAGATCAGGTGGAAATACGCAGTATTTT.

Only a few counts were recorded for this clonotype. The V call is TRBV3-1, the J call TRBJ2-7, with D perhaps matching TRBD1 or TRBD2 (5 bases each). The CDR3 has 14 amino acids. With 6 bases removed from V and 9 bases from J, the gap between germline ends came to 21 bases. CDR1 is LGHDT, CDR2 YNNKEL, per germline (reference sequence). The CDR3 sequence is CASSPMGRTLGQYF. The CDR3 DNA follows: TGTGCCAGCAGTCCCATGGGACGGACCTTAGGGCAGTACTTC.

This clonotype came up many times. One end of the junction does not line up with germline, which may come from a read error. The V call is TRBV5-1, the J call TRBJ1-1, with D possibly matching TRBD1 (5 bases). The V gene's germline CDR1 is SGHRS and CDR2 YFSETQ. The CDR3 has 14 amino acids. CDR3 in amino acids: CASSLGGVGTEAFF. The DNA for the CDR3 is TGTGCCAGCAGTTTAGGAGGGGTAGGGACTGAAGCTTTCTTT.